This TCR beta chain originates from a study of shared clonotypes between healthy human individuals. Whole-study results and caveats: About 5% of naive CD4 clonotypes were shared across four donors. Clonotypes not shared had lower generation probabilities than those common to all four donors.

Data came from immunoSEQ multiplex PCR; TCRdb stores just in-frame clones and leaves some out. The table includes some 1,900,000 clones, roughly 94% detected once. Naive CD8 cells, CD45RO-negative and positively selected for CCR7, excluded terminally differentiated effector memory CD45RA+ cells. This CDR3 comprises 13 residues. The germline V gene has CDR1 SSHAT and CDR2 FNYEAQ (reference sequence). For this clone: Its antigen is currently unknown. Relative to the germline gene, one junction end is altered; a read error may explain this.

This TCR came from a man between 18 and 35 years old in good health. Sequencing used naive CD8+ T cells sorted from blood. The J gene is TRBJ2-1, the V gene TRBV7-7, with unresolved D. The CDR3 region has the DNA TGTGCTAGCAGCCCGGGCTCCTACAATGAGCAGTTCTTC. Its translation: CASSPGSYNEQFF.